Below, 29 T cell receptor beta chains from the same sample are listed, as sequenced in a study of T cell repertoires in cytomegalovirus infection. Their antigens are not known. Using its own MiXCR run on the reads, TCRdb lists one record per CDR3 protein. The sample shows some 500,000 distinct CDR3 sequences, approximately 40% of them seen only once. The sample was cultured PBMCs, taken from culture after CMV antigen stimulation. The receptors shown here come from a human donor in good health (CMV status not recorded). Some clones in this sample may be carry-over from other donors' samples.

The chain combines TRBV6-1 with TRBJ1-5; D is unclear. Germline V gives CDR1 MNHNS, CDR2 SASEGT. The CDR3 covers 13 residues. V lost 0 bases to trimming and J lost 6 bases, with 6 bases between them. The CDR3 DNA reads TGTGCCAGCAGTGAAGCTTACATTCAGCCCCAGCATTTT. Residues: CASSEAYIQPQHF.

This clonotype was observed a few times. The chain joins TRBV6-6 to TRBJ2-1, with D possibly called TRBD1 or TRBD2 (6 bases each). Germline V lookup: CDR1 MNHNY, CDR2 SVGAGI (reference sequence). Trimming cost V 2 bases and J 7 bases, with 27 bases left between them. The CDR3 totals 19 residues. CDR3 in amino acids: CASSYMGGTRQAVRNEQFF. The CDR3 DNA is TGTGCCAGCAGTTACATGGGCGGGACAAGGCAGGCCGTGAGGAATGAGCAGTTCTTC.

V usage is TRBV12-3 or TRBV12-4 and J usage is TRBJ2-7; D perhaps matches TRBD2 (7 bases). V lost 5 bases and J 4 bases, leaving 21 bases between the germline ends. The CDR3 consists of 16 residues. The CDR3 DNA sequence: TGTGCCAGCAGTCCCCTGGGCGGGGGCCTCCCTTACGAGCAGTACTTC. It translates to CASSPLGGGLPYEQYF.

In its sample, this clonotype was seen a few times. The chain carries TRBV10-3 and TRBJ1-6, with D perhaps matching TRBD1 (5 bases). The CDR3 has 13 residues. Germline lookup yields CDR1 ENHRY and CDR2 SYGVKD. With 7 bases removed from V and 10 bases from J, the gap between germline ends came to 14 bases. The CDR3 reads CAITAQGGSPLHF. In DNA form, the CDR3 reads TGTGCCATCACAGCCCAGGGTGGCTCACCCCTCCACTTT.

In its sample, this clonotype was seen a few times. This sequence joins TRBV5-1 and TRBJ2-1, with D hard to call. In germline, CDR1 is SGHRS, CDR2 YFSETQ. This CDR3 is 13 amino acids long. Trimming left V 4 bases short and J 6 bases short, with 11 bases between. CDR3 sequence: CASSLLGFNEQFF. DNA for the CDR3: TGCGCCAGCAGCCTCCTGGGCTTCAATGAGCAGTTCTTC.

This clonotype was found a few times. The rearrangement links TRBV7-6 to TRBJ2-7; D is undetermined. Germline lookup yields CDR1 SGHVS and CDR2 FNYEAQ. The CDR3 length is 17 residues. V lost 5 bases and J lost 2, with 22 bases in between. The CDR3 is CASSPRRVSPRPYEQYF. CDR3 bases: TGTGCCAGCAGCCCCCGTAGAGTCAGCCCCCGTCCCTACGAGCAGTACTTC.

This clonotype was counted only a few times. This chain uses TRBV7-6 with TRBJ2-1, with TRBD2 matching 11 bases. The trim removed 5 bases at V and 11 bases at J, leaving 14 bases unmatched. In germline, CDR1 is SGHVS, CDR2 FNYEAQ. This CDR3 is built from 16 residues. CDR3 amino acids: CASSGPLAGGPDQQFF. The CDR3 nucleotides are TGTGCCAGCAGCGGGCCCCTAGCGGGGGGCCCGGACCAGCAGTTCTTC. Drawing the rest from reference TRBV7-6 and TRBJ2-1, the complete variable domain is GAGVSQSPRYKVTKRGQDVALRCDPISGHVSLYWYRQALGQGPEFLTYFNYEAQQDKSGLPNDRFSAERPEGSISTLTIQRTEQRDSAMYRCASSGPLAGGPDQQFFGPGTRLTVL.

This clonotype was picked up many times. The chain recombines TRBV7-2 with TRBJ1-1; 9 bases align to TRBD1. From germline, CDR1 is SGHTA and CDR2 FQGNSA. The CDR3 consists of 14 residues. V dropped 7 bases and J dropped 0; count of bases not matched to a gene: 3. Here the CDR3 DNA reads TGTGCCAGCACCCGGGACAGGGTGAACACTGAAGCTTTCTTT. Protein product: CASTRDRVNTEAFF. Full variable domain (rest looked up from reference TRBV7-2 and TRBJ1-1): GAGVSQSPSNKVTEKGKDVELRCDPISGHTALYWYRQSLGQGLEFLIYFQGNSAPDKSGLPSDRFSAERTGGSVSTLTIQRTQQEDSAVYLCASTRDRVNTEAFFGQGTRLTVV.

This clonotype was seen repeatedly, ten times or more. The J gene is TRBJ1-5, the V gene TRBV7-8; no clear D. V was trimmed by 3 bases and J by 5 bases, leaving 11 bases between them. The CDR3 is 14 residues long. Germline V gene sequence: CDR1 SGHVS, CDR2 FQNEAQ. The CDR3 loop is CASSFGLLDQPQHF. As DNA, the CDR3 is TGTGCCAGCAGCTTCGGCCTACTTGATCAGCCCCAGCATTTT. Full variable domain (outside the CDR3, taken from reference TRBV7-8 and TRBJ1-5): GAGVSQSPRYKVAKRGQDVALRCDPISGHVSLFWYQQALGQGPEFLTYFQNEAQLDKSGLPSDRFFAERPEGSVSTLKIQRTQQEDSAVYLCASSFGLLDQPQHFGDGTRLSIL.

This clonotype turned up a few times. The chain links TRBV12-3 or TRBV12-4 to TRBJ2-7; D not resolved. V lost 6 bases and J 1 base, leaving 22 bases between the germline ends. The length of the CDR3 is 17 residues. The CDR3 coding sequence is TGTGCCAGCAGCCACCCGCTCGGCAGCGCAGATTCCTACGAGCAGTACTTC. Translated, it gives CASSHPLGSADSYEQYF.

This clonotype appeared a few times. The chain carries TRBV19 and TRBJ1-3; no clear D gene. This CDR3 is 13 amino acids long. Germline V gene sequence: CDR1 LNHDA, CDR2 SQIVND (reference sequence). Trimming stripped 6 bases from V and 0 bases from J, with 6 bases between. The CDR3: CASRQVSGNTIYF. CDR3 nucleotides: TGTGCCAGTAGACAAGTCTCTGGAAACACCATATATTTT.

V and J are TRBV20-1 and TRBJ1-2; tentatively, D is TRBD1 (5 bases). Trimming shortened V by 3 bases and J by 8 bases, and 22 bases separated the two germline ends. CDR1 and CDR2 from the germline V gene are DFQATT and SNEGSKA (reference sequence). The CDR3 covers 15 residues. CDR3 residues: CSARIGDSTPGGYTF. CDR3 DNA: TGCAGTGCTAGGATCGGGGACTCCACGCCGGGGGGCTACACCTTC.

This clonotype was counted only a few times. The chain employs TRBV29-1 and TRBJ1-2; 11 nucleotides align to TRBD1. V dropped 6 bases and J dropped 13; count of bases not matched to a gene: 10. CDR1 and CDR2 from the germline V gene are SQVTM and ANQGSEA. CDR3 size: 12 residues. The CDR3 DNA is TGCAGCGTCTCCGGGACAGGGGGTTTAGGCACCTTC. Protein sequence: CSVSGTGGLGTF.

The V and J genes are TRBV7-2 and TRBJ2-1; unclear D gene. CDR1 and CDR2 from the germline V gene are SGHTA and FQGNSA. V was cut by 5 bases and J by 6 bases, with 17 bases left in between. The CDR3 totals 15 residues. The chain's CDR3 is CASSPQVRYVNEQFF. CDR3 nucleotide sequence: TGTGCCAGCAGCCCCCAGGTGAGATATGTCAATGAGCAGTTCTTC.

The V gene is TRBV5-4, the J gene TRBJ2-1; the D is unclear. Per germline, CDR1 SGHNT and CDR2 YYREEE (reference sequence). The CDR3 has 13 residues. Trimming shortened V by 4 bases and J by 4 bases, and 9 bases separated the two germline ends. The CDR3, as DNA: TGTGCCAGCAGCGCCGACTTGTACAATGAGCAGTTCTTC. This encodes CASSADLYNEQFF.

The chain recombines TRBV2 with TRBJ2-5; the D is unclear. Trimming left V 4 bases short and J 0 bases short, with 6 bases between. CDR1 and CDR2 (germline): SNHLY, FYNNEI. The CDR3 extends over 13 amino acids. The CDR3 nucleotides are TGTGCCAGCAGTGTTCGGAACCAAGAGACCCAGTACTTC. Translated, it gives CASSVRNQETQYF.

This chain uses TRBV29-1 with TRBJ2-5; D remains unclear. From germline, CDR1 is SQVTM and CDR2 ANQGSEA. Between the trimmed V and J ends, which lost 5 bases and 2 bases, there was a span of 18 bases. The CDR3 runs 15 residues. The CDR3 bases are TGCAGCGTTTGCCGACTGGCTTCGTGGCAAGAGACCCAGTACTTC. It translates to CSVCRLASWQETQYF.

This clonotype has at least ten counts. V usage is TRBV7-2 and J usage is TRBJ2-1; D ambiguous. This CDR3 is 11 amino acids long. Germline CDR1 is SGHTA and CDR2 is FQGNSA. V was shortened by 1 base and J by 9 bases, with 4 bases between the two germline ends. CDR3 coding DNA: TGTGCCAGCAGCTTAGGTCCTGAGCAGTTCTTC. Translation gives CASSLGPEQFF. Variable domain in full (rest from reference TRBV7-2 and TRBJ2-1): GAGVSQSPSNKVTEKGKDVELRCDPISGHTALYWYRQSLGQGLEFLIYFQGNSAPDKSGLPSDRFSAERTGGSVSTLTIQRTQQEDSAVYLCASSLGPEQFFGPGTRLTVL.

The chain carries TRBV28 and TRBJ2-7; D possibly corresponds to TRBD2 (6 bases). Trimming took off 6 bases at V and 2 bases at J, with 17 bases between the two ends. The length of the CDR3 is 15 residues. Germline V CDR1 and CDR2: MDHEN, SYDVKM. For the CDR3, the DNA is TGTGCCAGCAGCGACGGGACGGGAGTAACCTACGAGCAGTACTTC. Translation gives CASSDGTGVTYEQYF.

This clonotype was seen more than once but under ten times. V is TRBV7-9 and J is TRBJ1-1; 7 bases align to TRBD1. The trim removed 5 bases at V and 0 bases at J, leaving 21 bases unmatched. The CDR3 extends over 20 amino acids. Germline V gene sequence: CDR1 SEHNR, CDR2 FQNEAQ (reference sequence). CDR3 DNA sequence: TGTGCCAGCAGCCACAAGGTCCCTCGAACAGGGGCGAGGGTGAACACTGAAGCTTTCTTT. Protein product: CASSHKVPRTGARVNTEAFF.

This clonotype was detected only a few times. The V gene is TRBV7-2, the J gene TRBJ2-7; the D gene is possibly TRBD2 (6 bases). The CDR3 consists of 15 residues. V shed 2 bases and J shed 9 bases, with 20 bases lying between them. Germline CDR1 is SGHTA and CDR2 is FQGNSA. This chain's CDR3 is CASSLTSEGPLGQYF. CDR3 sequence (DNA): TGTGCCAGCAGCTTAACCTCGGAGGGGCCCCTAGGGCAGTACTTC.

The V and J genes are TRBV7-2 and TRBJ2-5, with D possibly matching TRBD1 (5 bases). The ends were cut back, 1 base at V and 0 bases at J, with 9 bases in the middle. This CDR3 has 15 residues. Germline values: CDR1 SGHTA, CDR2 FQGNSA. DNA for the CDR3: TGTGCCAGCAGCTTAGACAGGAATGACCAAGAGACCCAGTACTTC. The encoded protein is CASSLDRNDQETQYF. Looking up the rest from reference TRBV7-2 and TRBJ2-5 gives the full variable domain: GAGVSQSPSNKVTEKGKDVELRCDPISGHTALYWYRQSLGQGLEFLIYFQGNSAPDKSGLPSDRFSAERTGGSVSTLTIQRTQQEDSAVYLCASSLDRNDQETQYFGPGTRLLVL.

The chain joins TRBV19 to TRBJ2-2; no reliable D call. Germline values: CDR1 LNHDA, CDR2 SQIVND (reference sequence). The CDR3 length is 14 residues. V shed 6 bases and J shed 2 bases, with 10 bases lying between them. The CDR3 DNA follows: TGTGCCAGTAGAGATGTGGGTAACACCGGGGAGCTGTTTTTT. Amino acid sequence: CASRDVGNTGELFF.

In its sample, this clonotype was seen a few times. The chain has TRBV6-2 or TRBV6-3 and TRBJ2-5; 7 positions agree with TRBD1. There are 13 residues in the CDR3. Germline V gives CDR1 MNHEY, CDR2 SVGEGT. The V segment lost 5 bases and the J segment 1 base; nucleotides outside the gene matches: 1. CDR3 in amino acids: CASSDRVQETQYF. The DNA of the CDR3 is TGTGCCAGCAGTGACAGGGTCCAAGAGACCCAGTACTTC.

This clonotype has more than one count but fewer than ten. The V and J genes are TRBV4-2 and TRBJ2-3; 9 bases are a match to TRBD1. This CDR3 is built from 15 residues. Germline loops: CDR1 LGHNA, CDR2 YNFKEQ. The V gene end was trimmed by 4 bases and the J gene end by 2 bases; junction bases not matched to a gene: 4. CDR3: CASSPGTGPTDTQYF. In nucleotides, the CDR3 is TGTGCCAGCAGCCCAGGGACAGGGCCCACAGATACGCAGTATTTT.

CDR3 in DNA: TGTGCCAGCAGCCACGGAGGGAGCGGGAGGCCTCATGCCTGGGATACGCAGTATTTT. Amino acids: CASSHGGSGRPHAWDTQYF. The rearrangement joins TRBV11-3 to TRBJ2-3; 9 bases align to TRBD2. The CDR3 is 19 residues long. Germline V gene data show CDR1 as SGHNT and CDR2 as YENEEA. The J segment lost 6 bases and the V segment lost 5 bases, leaving 21 bases of the junction unmatched.

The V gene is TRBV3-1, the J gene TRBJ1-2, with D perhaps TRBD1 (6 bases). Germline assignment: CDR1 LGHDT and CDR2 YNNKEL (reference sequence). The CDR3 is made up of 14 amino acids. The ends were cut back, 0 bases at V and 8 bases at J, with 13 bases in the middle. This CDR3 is CASSQDAGARGYTF. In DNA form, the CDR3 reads TGTGCCAGCAGCCAAGACGCAGGGGCTAGAGGCTACACCTTC.

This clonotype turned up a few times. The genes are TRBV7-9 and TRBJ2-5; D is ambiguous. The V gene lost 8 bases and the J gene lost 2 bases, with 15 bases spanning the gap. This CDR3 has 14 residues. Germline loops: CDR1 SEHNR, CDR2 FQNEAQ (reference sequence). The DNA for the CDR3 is TGTGCCAGCTCTACTCCCGGAAGACAAGAGACCCAGTACTTC. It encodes CASSTPGRQETQYF.

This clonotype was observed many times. The CDR3 region is CASSLGANTEAFF. The DNA of the CDR3 is TGTGCCAGCAGCTTAGGGGCGAACACTGAAGCTTTCTTT. The chain links TRBV7-6 to TRBJ1-1, with D uncertain. With 1 base removed from V and 1 base from J, the gap between germline ends came to 4 bases. Germline CDR1 and CDR2: SGHVS and FNYEAQ. The CDR3 consists of 13 residues.